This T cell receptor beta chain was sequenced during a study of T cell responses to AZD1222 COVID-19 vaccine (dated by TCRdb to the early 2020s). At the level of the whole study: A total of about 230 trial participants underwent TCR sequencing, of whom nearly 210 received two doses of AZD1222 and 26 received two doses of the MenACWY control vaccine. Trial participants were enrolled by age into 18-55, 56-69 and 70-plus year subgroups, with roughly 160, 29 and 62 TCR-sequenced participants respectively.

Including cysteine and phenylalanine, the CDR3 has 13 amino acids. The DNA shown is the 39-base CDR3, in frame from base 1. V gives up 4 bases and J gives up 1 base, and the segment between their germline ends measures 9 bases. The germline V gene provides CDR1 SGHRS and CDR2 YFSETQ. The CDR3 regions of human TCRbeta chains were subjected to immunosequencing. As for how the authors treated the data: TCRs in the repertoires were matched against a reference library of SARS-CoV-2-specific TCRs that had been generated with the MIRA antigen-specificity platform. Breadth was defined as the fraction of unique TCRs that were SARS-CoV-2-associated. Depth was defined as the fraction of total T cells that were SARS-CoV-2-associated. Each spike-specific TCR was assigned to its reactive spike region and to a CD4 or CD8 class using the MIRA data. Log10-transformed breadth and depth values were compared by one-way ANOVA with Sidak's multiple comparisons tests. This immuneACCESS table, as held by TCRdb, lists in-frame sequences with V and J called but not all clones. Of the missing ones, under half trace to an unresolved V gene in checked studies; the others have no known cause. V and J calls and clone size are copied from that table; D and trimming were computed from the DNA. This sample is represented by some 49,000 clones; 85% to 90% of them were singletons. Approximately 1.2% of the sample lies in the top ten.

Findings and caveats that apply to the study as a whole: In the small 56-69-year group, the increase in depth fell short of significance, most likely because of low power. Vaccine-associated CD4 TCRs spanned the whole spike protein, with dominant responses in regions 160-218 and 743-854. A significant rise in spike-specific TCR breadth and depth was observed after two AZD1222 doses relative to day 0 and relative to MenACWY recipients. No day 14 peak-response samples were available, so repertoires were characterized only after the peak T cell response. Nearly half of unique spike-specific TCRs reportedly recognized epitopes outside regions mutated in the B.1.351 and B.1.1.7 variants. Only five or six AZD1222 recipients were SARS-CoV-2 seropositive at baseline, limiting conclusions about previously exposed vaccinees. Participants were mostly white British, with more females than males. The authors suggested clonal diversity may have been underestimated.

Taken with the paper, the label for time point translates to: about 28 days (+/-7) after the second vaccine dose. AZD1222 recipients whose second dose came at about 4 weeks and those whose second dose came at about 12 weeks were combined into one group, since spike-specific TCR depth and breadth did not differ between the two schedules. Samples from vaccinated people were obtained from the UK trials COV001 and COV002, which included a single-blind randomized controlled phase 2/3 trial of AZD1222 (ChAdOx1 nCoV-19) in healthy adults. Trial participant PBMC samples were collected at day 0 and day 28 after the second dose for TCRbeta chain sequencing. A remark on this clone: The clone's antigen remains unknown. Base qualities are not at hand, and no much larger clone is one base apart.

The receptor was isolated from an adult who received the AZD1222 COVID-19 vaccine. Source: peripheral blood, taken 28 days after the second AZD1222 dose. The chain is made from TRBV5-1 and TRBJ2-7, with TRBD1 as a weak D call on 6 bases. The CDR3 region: CASSRGQSYEQYF. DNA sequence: TGCGCCAGCAGCCGCGGACAGTCCTACGAGCAGTACTTC.